Below are 15 T cell receptor beta chains sequenced from a single sample in a study of Graves' ophthalmopathy and Graves' hyperthyroidism. For repertoire sequencing, the TCR beta CDR3 regions were amplified from RNA transcripts. HTBI-primed first-round RT-PCR preceded second-round multiplex PCR. MiXCR, run by TCRdb on the multiplex PCR reads, gives a single entry per CDR3 protein. The sample lists about 700,000 distinct CDR3 sequences; roughly 40% were seen once. What was sequenced was peripheral blood. These receptors all come from an adult man with Graves' ophthalmopathy.

Turning to this clonotype: A read error may account for a junction end that differs from germline. The chain links TRBV10-3 to TRBJ2-7; 8 nucleotides agree with TRBD1. CDR3 size: 15 residues. The V gene's germline CDR1 is ENHRY and CDR2 SYGVKD. The CDR3 sequence is CASSYSRDRPYEQYF. The CDR3 DNA reads TGTGCCAGCAGTTACTCCCGGGACAGGCCCTACGAGCAGTACTTC.

This clonotype was detected ten times or more. V usage is TRBV7-2 and J usage is TRBJ2-7; no reliable D call. There are 13 residues in the CDR3. CDR1 is SGHTA and CDR2 is FQGNSA in the germline V gene. Trimming took off 2 bases at V and 3 bases at J, with 8 bases between the two ends. The DNA of the CDR3 is TGTGCCAGCAGCTTAACAGAGGACTACGAGCAGTACTTC. It translates to CASSLTEDYEQYF.

In its sample, this clonotype was seen a few times. The chain has TRBV19 and TRBJ1-6; 7 positions match TRBD1. The CDR3 loop spans 14 amino acids. With V trimmed by 11 bases and J by 3 bases, 7 bases remained unmatched. The germline gives CDR1 LNHDA, CDR2 SQIVND (reference sequence). CDR3 amino acids: CAGETGLYNSPLHF. CDR3 bases: TGTGCCGGAGAGACAGGGCTCTATAATTCACCCCTCCACTTT.

The chain links TRBV15 to TRBJ1-4; 7 bases are shared with TRBD1. CDR1 is LNHNV, CDR2 YYDKDF, per germline (reference sequence). There are 14 residues in the CDR3. V was pared by 5 bases and J by 5 bases, with 5 bases of the junction left unmatched. The CDR3 DNA reads TGTGCCACCAGCGCCAGGGGGTCGAATGAAAAACTGTTTTTT. Its protein is CATSARGSNEKLFF.

DNA for the CDR3: TGCAGCGTTAGTGGGGGGGCCAACGTCCTGACTTTC. It yields the protein CSVSGGANVLTF. V gene TRBV29-1 combines with J gene TRBJ2-6; the D is unclear. Looked up from germline, CDR1 is SQVTM and CDR2 is ANQGSEA. The CDR3 contains 12 residues. Trimming stripped 5 bases from V and 4 bases from J, with 6 bases between.

This clonotype was recorded many times. The V gene is TRBV24-1, the J gene TRBJ2-7; D call uncertain. With 2 bases removed from V and 0 bases from J, the gap between germline ends came to 7 bases. The V gene's germline CDR1 is KGHDR and CDR2 SFDVKD. The CDR3 consists of 14 residues. The CDR3 nucleotides are TGTGCCACCAGTGATTCCGCGGACTCCTACGAGCAGTACTTC. Protein: CATSDSADSYEQYF.

To note about this clonotype: A much larger clonotype is one base distant, so this may be a read error. This chain connects TRBV11-2 to TRBJ1-3; no definite D call. Germline V lookup: CDR1 SGHAT, CDR2 FQNNGV. The CDR3 covers 15 residues. The CDR3 is CASSLEAVTGNTTYF. The CDR3 coding sequence is TGTGCCAGCAGCTTAGAGGCAGTGACTGGAAACACCACATATTTT.

The CDR3 coding sequence is TGTGCCAGCAGCTCCAGAATTGGGACAAGGAACACTGAAGCTTTCTTT. It translates to CASSSRIGTRNTEAFF. The chain links TRBV7-9 to TRBJ1-1; weak D call: TRBD1 (6 bases). The V gene lost 4 bases and the J gene lost 1 base, with 16 bases spanning the gap. In germline, CDR1 is SEHNR, CDR2 FQNEAQ (reference sequence). CDR3 size: 16 residues.

As for this clonotype: A junction end diverges from the germline sequence, so it may reflect a read error. The rearrangement links TRBV19 to TRBJ1-2, with 8 positions matching TRBD1. The V gene's germline CDR1 is LNHDA and CDR2 SQIVND (reference sequence). CDR3 length equals 15 residues. Here the CDR3 reads CAGSISGTGARGYTF. The CDR3 DNA sequence: TGTGCCGGTAGTATCTCCGGGACAGGAGCACGCGGCTACACCTTC.

As for this clonotype: The germline gene is not matched at one end of the junction; a read error may be the cause. The chain joins TRBV9 to TRBJ2-7, with D hard to call. The CDR3 is 13 amino acids. CDR1 and CDR2 from the germline V gene are SGDLS and YYNGEE. The CDR3: CASSVVGVGERYF. For the CDR3, the DNA is TGTGCCAGCAGCGTAGTAGGAGTCGGCGAGCGGTACTTC.

The chain is built from TRBV6-5 and TRBJ1-1, with TRBD1 as a possible D gene (6 bases). The germline V and J ends were trimmed by 7 bases and 3 bases, with 12 bases remaining between them. Germline values: CDR1 MNHEY, CDR2 SVGAGI. The CDR3 is 13 residues long. CDR3 in amino acids: CASKSRGYTEAFF. The CDR3 bases are TGTGCCAGCAAGAGCAGGGGATACACTGAAGCTTTCTTT.

The gene calls are TRBV6-5 and TRBJ1-3; D ambiguous. V lost 1 base to trimming and J lost 0 bases, with 7 bases between them. This CDR3 comprises 15 residues. The germline V gene has CDR1 MNHEY and CDR2 SVGAGI. CDR3 DNA sequence: TGTGCCAGCAGTTACTTGGGTAGCTCTGGAAACACCATATATTTT. Its translation: CASSYLGSSGNTIYF.

On this clonotype: One base away lies a much larger clone, so this may be a sequencing read error. The chain couples TRBV7-2 to TRBJ1-5; D remains unclear. Germline V gene lookup returns CDR1 SGHTA and CDR2 FQGNSA. The CDR3 loop spans 12 amino acids. In DNA form, the CDR3 reads TGTGCCAGCAGCAAAGTCGGAGGAGCCCAGCGTTTT. Translation gives CASSKVGGAQRF.

The chain uses TRBV2 and TRBJ1-4, with TRBD1 matching 7 bases. The CDR3 runs 14 residues. Germline V gene sequence: CDR1 SNHLY, CDR2 FYNNEI. J was trimmed by 12 bases and V by 6 bases; bases with no gene match: 13. DNA for the CDR3: TGTGCCAGCAGCGAGACAGGGTCCCCTCCACAACTGTTTTTT. Its protein is CASSETGSPPQLFF.

This clonotype was seen ten or more times. The chain carries TRBV29-1 and TRBJ2-7; D may correspond to TRBD1 or TRBD2 (5 bases each). Germline lookup yields CDR1 SQVTM and CDR2 ANQGSEA. Trimming left V 3 bases short and J 7 bases short, with 13 bases between. This CDR3 region has 12 residues. This CDR3 is CSVDLGDREQYF. The CDR3 region has the DNA TGCAGCGTTGATCTGGGGGATAGGGAGCAGTACTTC.